This is a list of T cell receptor beta chains from one sample in a study of vaccination effects on CD4 cells after COVID-19. These TCRs' antigens remain unknown. Assay used: immunoSEQ multiplex PCR; TCRdb lists only in-frame clones, some missing. This sample has 55,000 to 75,000 clones, with roughly 72% found just once. Sequenced here: CD4+ T cells from PBMCs cultured with HCoV-OC43 spike peptides, sampled before COVID-19 vaccination. These receptors all come from a human donor who received a COVID-19 vaccine. CDR3s include the opening cysteine and the closing phenylalanine or tryptophan. The D gene is left open where the match is weak. Size tells how often a clone was seen (once, few, many) or the class of an expanded clone, and some rows leave it out.

j_call clone_size d_call v_call cdr3_nt cdr3_aa
TRBJ2-3 NA TRBD2 TRBV10-2 TGCGCCAGCACCGGGCTAGCGGCCACAGATACGCAGTATTTT CASTGLAATDTQYF
TRBJ2-1 NA NA TRBV5-5 TGTGCCAGCAGCCTAGATGTAAGCTCCTACAATGAGCAGTTCTTC CASSLDVSSYNEQFF
TRBJ1-1 NA NA TRBV6-6 TGTGCCAGCAGTTACTCCCTGGGGACCGAAGCTTTCTTT CASSYSLGTEAFF
TRBJ1-4 NA TRBD1 TRBV24-1 TGTGCCACCAGTGATGCTGAGGGGGCAGGTGAAAAACTGTTTTTT CATSDAEGAGEKLFF
TRBJ2-4 few NA TRBV6-6 TGTGCCAGCAGTTACGGCCAGGGCTTTGGGGTAAACATTCAGTACTTC CASSYGQGFGVNIQYF
TRBJ2-3 few TRBD2 TRBV5-1 TGCGCCAGCAGCCGGGGGGTTATCACAGATACGCAGTATTTT CASSRGVITDTQYF
TRBJ1-1 NA NA TRBV28 TGTGCCAGCAGTTCCCCAGCGGGCGGGAACACTGAAGCTTTCTTT CASSSPAGGNTEAFF
TRBJ2-2 few TRBD1 TRBV5-1 TGCGCCACCAGAATCGTGGGGACAGCCCGCTCCGGGGAGCTGTTTTTT CATRIVGTARSGELFF
TRBJ1-3 NA TRBD1 TRBV5-1 TGCGCCAGCAGCCTCTACGGACAGGGAGGAAACACCATATATTTT CASSLYGQGGNTIYF
TRBJ1-6 NA NA TRBV7-2 TGTGCCAGCAGTTCGAGACAGGTTAATTCACCCCTCCACTTT CASSSRQVNSPLHF
TRBJ1-2 once NA TRBV19 TGTGCCAGTAGTGTCGCACAGCACTATGGCTACACCTTC CASSVAQHYGYTF
TRBJ2-3 NA NA TRBV9 TGTGCCAGCAGCCCTCGCCTTACAGGGCTCGCAGATACGCAGTATTTT CASSPRLTGLADTQYF
TRBJ2-3 NA NA TRBV19 TGTGCCAGTAGTACCAACACCTGGGACCGTAGCACAGATACGCAGTATTTT CASSTNTWDRSTDTQYF
TRBJ2-3 NA NA TRBV5-1 TGCGCCAGCAGCTCACAGGCAGCTAGCACAGATACGCAGTATTTT CASSSQAASTDTQYF
TRBJ2-5 once NA TRBV24-1 TGTGCCACCAGTGATTTAACAGGTCAGAGGGAGACCCAGTACTTC CATSDLTGQRETQYF
TRBJ2-5 NA NA TRBV5-1 TGCGCCAGCAGCTTCGAGGGGGAGACCCAGTACTTC CASSFEGETQYF
TRBJ2-5 NA NA TRBV7-2 TGTGCCAGCAGCCTACGGGGGACCCAGTACTTC CASSLRGTQYF
TRBJ2-3 few NA TRBV14 TGTGCCAGCAGCCATCCCGGACGAAGCGATACGCAGTATTTT CASSHPGRSDTQYF
TRBJ1-5 NA NA TRBV4-3 TGCGCCAGCAGCCAAGGGACGGCGGGTAATCAGCCCCAGCATTTT CASSQGTAGNQPQHF
TRBJ1-1 few NA TRBV7-2 TGTGCCAGCAGCTTAGGGGGGGGGCGTTCAGCTTTCTTT CASSLGGGRSAFF
TRBJ2-3 NA TRBD2 TRBV2 TGTGCCAGCACAAGACTAGCGGGGGGCACAGATACGCAGTATTTT CASTRLAGGTDTQYF
TRBJ1-1 NA NA TRBV6-2/TRBV6-3 TGTGCCAGCAGTTCTCGGGCCCCGAACACTGAAGCTTTCTTT CASSSRAPNTEAFF
TRBJ1-2 NA NA TRBV3-1/TRBV3-2 TGTGCCAGCAGCCTGCAGGGGAATGGCTACACCTTC CASSLQGNGYTF
TRBJ1-2 NA NA TRBV19 TGTGCCAGTAGTATTTTAGGAATTGGCGACTATGGCTACACCTTC CASSILGIGDYGYTF
TRBJ2-2 NA NA TRBV7-9 TGTGCCAGCAGCAAATGGGGGGTTAACACCGGGGAGCTGTTTTTT CASSKWGVNTGELFF
TRBJ2-2 NA TRBD1 TRBV6-6 TGTGCCAGCAGTTACCAGGGGGCTGGAACCGGGGAGCTGTTTTTT CASSYQGAGTGELFF
TRBJ2-4 once TRBD1 TRBV18 TGTGCCAGCTCACGGGACAGGGGGGACATTCAGTACTTC CASSRDRGDIQYF
TRBJ1-2 NA TRBD1 TRBV5-1 TGCGCCAGCAGCCTCTCGGCCGGGACAGGGACCGGCTACACCTTC CASSLSAGTGTGYTF
TRBJ2-5 NA TRBD1 TRBV6-2/TRBV6-3 TGTGCCAGCAGTTACTCAGGGACAGGGAGGGAGACCCAGTACTTC CASSYSGTGRETQYF
TRBJ1-3 once NA TRBV6-5 TGTGCCAGCAGTTACTTGGGTTCCTCTGGAAACACCATATATTTT CASSYLGSSGNTIYF
TRBJ1-1 few NA TRBV2 TGTGCCAGCAGTGTGGCAGGGTGGTCACCTGAAGCTTTCTTT CASSVAGWSPEAFF